These 20 T cell receptor beta chains share one sample of origin, sequenced in a study of glioma-infiltrating T cells. The iRepertoire nested amplicon-rescue multiplex PCR amplified TCR alpha and beta CDR3s from RNA. TCRdb reprocessed the multiplex PCR reads with MiXCR, giving one entry per CDR3 protein. The table has about 380,000 distinct CDR3 sequences, roughly two fifths seen once. The sequencing sample was made of glioma tissue, nonneoplastic brain tissue, or PBMCs (not recorded which). The source is a human donor with low-grade glioma or glioblastoma, undergoing nonglioma brain surgery, or in good health (not recorded which).

The J gene is TRBJ2-7, the V gene TRBV4-2; D call uncertain. V lost 0 bases and J lost 4, with 7 bases in between. This CDR3 region has 13 residues. Germline V gives CDR1 LGHNA, CDR2 YNFKEQ. This CDR3 reads CASSQDTAYEQYF. Here the CDR3 DNA reads TGTGCCAGCAGCCAAGATACCGCATACGAGCAGTACTTC.

The chain is built from TRBV7-6 and TRBJ2-1; 12 bases are shared with TRBD2. Unmatched junction bases numbered 6, after V lost 2 bases and J lost 4 bases. The CDR3 runs 17 residues. Germline CDR1 reads SGHVS; CDR2 reads FNYEAQ. The CDR3 is CASSLPRLAGGYNEQFF. The CDR3 DNA is TGTGCCAGCAGCTTACCTCGCCTAGCGGGAGGGTACAATGAGCAGTTCTTC.

This clonotype was observed a handful of times. This chain links TRBV4-1 with TRBJ2-7, with D perhaps matching TRBD1 (5 bases). The CDR3 is 16 residues long. Trimming left V 1 base short and J 1 base short, with 14 bases between. CDR1 is MGHRA, CDR2 YSYEKL, per germline. The DNA of the CDR3 is TGCGCCAGCAGCCAAGCCACCTACAGGCCTTCCTACGAGCAGTACTTC. Amino acids: CASSQATYRPSYEQYF.

In regard to this clonotype: This sequence may be a read error, since a much larger clone differs from it by one base. The chain combines TRBV20-1 with TRBJ1-2, with D possibly being TRBD1 (6 bases). Germline-derived CDR1 and CDR2 are DFQATT and SNEGSKA (reference sequence). The CDR3 extends over 11 amino acids. CDR3: CSSRTVGGYTF. CDR3 coding DNA: TGCAGTTCTAGGACAGTTGGTGGCTACACCTTC.

Details on this clonotype: A read error may be the cause here, since a much bigger clone is one base away. This chain connects TRBV28 to TRBJ1-6; 10 positions match TRBD1. This CDR3 spans 15 amino acids. In germline, CDR1 is MDHEN, CDR2 SYDVKM. J lost 9 bases, V lost 4 bases, and 6 bases had no gene match. In nucleotides, the CDR3 is TGTGCCAGCAGTTCAGCGGGACAGGGGACTTCACCCCTCCACTTT. It yields the protein CASSSAGQGTSPLHF.

The chain couples TRBV6-2 or TRBV6-3 to TRBJ1-4; D unclear. There are 15 residues in the CDR3. V shed 2 bases and J shed 8 bases, with 15 bases lying between them. CDR1 MNHEY and CDR2 SVGEGT come from the germline V gene. In DNA, the CDR3 is TGTGCCAGCAGTTACCGGCGGGTGCTTGGAGAAAAACTGTTTTTT. Encoded protein: CASSYRRVLGEKLFF.

At least ten counts were recorded for this clonotype. The chain carries TRBV27 and TRBJ2-7; no reliable D call. The germline CDR1 and CDR2 sequences are MNHEY and SMNVEV (reference sequence). Trimming cost V 3 bases and J 0 bases, with 6 bases left between them. CDR3 length equals 13 residues. In nucleotides, the CDR3 is TGTGCCAGCAGTTTCCTTAGCTCCTACGAGCAGTACTTC. Its translation: CASSFLSSYEQYF.

The CDR3 region has the DNA TGTGCCAGCAGCCCTGCCCCCGGGGCTAGCGGGAGATTCGAGCAGTACTTC. Encoded protein: CASSPAPGASGRFEQYF. V is TRBV27 and J is TRBJ2-7; 10 nucleotides match TRBD2. V lost 6 bases and J lost 6; bases outside the gene matches: 17. The CDR3 covers 17 residues. CDR1 and CDR2 (germline): MNHEY, SMNVEV (reference sequence).

J is TRBJ2-3 and V is TRBV29-1, with 8 positions matching TRBD2. The V segment lost 5 bases and the J segment 6 bases; nucleotides outside the gene matches: 13. Germline CDR1 is SQVTM and CDR2 is ANQGSEA. The length of the CDR3 is 15 residues. The DNA for the CDR3 is TGCAGCGTTTCCCGGACTAGCTTGAGACCGGATACGCAGTATTTT. Translation gives CSVSRTSLRPDTQYF.

The sample holds a few counts of this clonotype. The CDR3 reads CASSFKLRGSYYEQYF. In DNA, the CDR3 is TGTGCCAGCAGTTTTAAGCTGAGGGGTTCGTACTACGAGCAGTACTTC. The chain recombines TRBV12-3 or TRBV12-4 with TRBJ2-7; the D gene could be TRBD1 or TRBD2 (5 bases each). V shed 3 bases and J shed 3 bases, with 18 bases lying between them. CDR3 length: 16 amino acids.

V and J are TRBV5-1 and TRBJ2-7; 13 bases are a match to TRBD2. CDR3 size: 16 residues. The junction had 6 bases not matched to a gene; V was cut back by 4 bases and J by 2 bases. CDR1 SGHRS and CDR2 YFSETQ come from the germline V gene. CDR3 loop: CASSPGGLAGAYEQYF. The CDR3 nucleotides read TGCGCCAGCAGCCCGGGAGGACTAGCGGGAGCCTACGAGCAGTACTTC. Using reference TRBV5-1 and TRBJ2-7 for the parts outside the CDR3, the full variable domain is KAGVTQTPRYLIKTRGQQVTLSCSPISGHRSVSWYQQTPGQGLQFLFEYFSETQRNKGNFPGRFSGRQFSNSRSEMNVSTLELGDSALYLCASSPGGLAGAYEQYFGPGTRLTVT.

CDR3 protein: CASSQDGRATSYNEQFF. Here the CDR3 DNA reads TGCGCCAGCAGCCAAGACGGCCGGGCGACCTCCTACAATGAGCAGTTCTTC. The J gene is TRBJ2-1, the V gene TRBV4-3; no clear D. V was cut by 0 bases and J by 0 bases, with 12 bases left in between. Per the germline V gene, CDR1 is LGHNA and CDR2 is YSLEER. This CDR3 has 17 amino acids.

This clonotype showed up just a few times. This chain links TRBV7-2 with TRBJ1-3; TRBD1 is a possible D gene (6 bases). This CDR3 comprises 16 residues. V lost 1 base to trimming and J lost 2 bases, with 12 bases between them. Germline V gene data show CDR1 as SGHTA and CDR2 as FQGNSA. The CDR3 loop reads CASSLVSGATGNTIYF. DNA of the CDR3: TGTGCCAGCAGCTTAGTCTCGGGGGCAACTGGAAACACCATATATTTT.

The rearrangement joins TRBV6-6 to TRBJ2-7; unclear D gene. This CDR3 region has 14 residues. From germline, CDR1 is MNHNY and CDR2 SVGAGI (reference sequence). Trimming cost V 6 bases and J 5 bases, with 17 bases left between them. Here the CDR3 reads CASSDDGPLDEQYF. The CDR3 bases are TGTGCCAGCAGCGACGACGGGCCCCTTGACGAGCAGTACTTC.

The rearrangement joins TRBV5-4 to TRBJ1-3; D unresolved. Trimming took off 0 bases at V and 3 bases at J, with 7 bases between the two ends. This CDR3 has 14 amino acids. Germline V gene sequence: CDR1 SGHNT, CDR2 YYREEE (reference sequence). CDR3 sequence (DNA): TGTGCCAGCAGCTTGGACATCTATGGAAACACCATATATTTT. Its protein is CASSLDIYGNTIYF.

The chain joins TRBV11-3 to TRBJ1-2; tentatively, D is TRBD1 (5 bases). Trimming pared 1 base from V and 1 base from J, leaving 16 bases between. CDR1 and CDR2 (germline): SGHNT, YENEEA. The CDR3 contains 17 residues. The CDR3 protein is CASSLGRASDLNYGYTF. The DNA for the CDR3 is TGTGCCAGCAGCTTAGGCAGGGCTTCAGACCTTAACTATGGCTACACCTTC.

The chain has TRBV20-1 and TRBJ2-7, with D perhaps matching TRBD1 (6 bases). Germline V lookup: CDR1 DFQATT, CDR2 SNEGSKA (reference sequence). The V and J ends lost 5 bases and 0 bases respectively, with 23 bases between them. The CDR3 totals 17 residues. The DNA for the CDR3 is TGCAGTGCTGGACCCGGGGCAGGGGCTTTCCTCTCCTACGAGCAGTACTTC. Translated, it gives CSAGPGAGAFLSYEQYF.

This clonotype was counted only a few times. The V gene is TRBV28, the J gene TRBJ1-4; D is unresolved. Germline V gene sequence: CDR1 MDHEN, CDR2 SYDVKM. This CDR3 spans 15 amino acids. The germline V and J ends were trimmed by 10 bases and 4 bases, with 19 bases remaining between them. Here the CDR3 reads CATASGQVGNEKLFF. DNA of the CDR3: TGTGCCACCGCCTCCGGGCAGGTCGGTAATGAAAAACTGTTTTTT.

This clonotype was counted at least ten times. The genes are TRBV27 and TRBJ1-1, with a weak D call TRBD1 (6 bases). This CDR3 is 13 amino acids long. Trimming shortened V by 6 bases and J by 4 bases, and 12 bases separated the two germline ends. Per the germline V gene, CDR1 is MNHEY and CDR2 is SMNVEV (reference sequence). The CDR3 coding sequence is TGTGCCAGCAGAATACAGGGTAGCACTGAAGCTTTCTTT. Its protein product is CASRIQGSTEAFF.

This clonotype occurred a few times. The V call is TRBV2, the J call TRBJ2-2; 8 bases are a match to TRBD2. The CDR3 contains 14 residues. Trimming at V came to 10 bases and at J to 6 bases, leaving 10 bases not matched to a gene. Germline V gene sequence: CDR1 SNHLY, CDR2 FYNNEI. The CDR3 sequence is CATRQGLGSGELFF. The CDR3 nucleotides are TGTGCCACCCGTCAGGGACTAGGGTCCGGGGAGCTGTTTTTT.